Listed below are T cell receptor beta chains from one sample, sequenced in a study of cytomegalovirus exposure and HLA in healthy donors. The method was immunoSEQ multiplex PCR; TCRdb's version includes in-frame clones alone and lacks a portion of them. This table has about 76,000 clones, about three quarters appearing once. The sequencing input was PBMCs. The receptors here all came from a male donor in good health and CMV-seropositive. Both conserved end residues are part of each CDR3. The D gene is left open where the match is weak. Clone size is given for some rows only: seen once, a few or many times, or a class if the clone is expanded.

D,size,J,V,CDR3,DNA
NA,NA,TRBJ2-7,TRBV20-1,CSASPGYEQYF,TGCAGTGCTAGTCCGGGTTACGAGCAGTACTTC
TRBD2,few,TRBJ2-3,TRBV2,CACSSGGSTDTQYF,TGTGCCTGCTCTAGCGGGGGGAGCACAGATACGCAGTATTTT
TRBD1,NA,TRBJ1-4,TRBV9,CASSVDQGDEKLFF,TGTGCCAGCAGCGTAGACCAGGGGGATGAAAAACTGTTTTTT
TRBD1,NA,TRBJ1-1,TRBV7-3,CASSTGGGTEAFF,TGTGCCAGCAGCACAGGGGGCGGCACTGAAGCTTTCTTT
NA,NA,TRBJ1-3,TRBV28,CASQAGGTGNTIYF,TGTGCCAGCCAGGCCGGGGGGACTGGAAACACCATATATTTT
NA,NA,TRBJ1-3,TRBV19,CASSTEASGNTIYF,TGTGCCAGTAGTACCGAGGCCTCTGGAAACACCATATATTTT
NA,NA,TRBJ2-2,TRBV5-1,CASAAGQLMGSTGELFF,TGCGCCAGCGCCGCGGGACAGCTAATGGGTAGCACCGGGGAGCTGTTTTTT
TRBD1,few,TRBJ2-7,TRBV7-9,CASSETGYEQYF,TGTGCCAGCAGCGAGACAGGGTACGAGCAGTACTTC
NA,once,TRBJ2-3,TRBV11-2,CASSLTDSLADTQYF,TGTGCCAGCAGCTTAACAGATTCCCTCGCAGATACGCAGTATTTT
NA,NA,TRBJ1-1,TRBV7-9,CASSLEGVWAEAFF,TGTGCCAGCAGCTTAGAGGGAGTATGGGCTGAAGCTTTCTTT
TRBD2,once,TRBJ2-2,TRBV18,CASSGTSGSTGELFF,TGTGCCAGCTCCGGGACTAGCGGGAGTACCGGGGAGCTGTTTTTT
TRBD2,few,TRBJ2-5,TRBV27,CASSKPGLAGRETQYF,TGTGCCAGCAGTAAACCGGGACTAGCGGGGAGGGAGACCCAGTACTTC
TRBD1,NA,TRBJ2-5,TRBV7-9,CASSLTGTEETQYF,TGTGCCAGCAGCTTAACCGGGACAGAAGAGACCCAGTACTTC
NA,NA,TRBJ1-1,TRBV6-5,CASSYSRVVNTEAFF,TGTGCCAGCAGTTACTCGAGGGTCGTGAACACTGAAGCTTTCTTT
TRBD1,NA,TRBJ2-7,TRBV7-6,CASSARTGGISYEQYF,TGTGCCAGCAGCGCGCGGACAGGGGGCATTTCCTACGAGCAGTACTTC